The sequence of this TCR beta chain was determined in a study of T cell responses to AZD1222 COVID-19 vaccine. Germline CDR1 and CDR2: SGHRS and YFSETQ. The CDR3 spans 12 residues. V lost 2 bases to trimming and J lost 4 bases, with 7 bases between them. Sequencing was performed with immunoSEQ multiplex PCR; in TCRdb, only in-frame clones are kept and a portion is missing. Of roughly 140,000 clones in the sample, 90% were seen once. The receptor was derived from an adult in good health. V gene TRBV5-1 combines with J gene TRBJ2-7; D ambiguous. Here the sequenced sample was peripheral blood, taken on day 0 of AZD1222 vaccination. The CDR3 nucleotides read TGCGCCAGCAGCTTACCAGGTTACGAGCAGTACTTC. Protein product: CASSLPGYEQYF.